This T cell receptor beta chain was recorded in a study of T cell responses to AZD1222 COVID-19 vaccine listed by TCRdb under 2021. Context from the whole study: TCR sequencing covered roughly 230 trial participants: 207 given two doses of AZD1222 and approximately 26 given two doses of MenACWY control vaccine. Trial participants were enrolled into age subgroups of 18-55, 56-69 and 70-plus years, which contained around 150, 28 and 57 TCR-sequenced participants, respectively. What the study reported, not specific to this receptor: CD4 TCRs associated with the vaccine covered the entire spike protein, and the dominant responses were in regions 160-218 and 743-854. Because no day 14 peak-response samples were available, the repertoires could be characterized only after the peak T cell response. The 56-69-year group was small, and its depth increase did not reach significance, likely because of low power. Epitopes outside the regions mutated in the B.1.351 and B.1.1.7 variants were reportedly recognized by nearly half of the unique spike-specific TCRs. A significant rise in spike-specific TCR breadth and depth was observed after two AZD1222 doses relative to day 0 and relative to MenACWY recipients. Conclusions about previously exposed vaccinees are limited, since just 5 or 6 AZD1222 recipients were seropositive for SARS-CoV-2 at baseline. Most participants were white British and females outnumbered males, and the authors suggested that clonal diversity may have been underestimated.

Note on this clone: What antigen it recognizes has not been identified. It has no much larger one-base neighbor in the sample; base qualities were not kept.

Per the publication, the time point label means: about 28 days (+/-7) after the second vaccine dose. AZD1222 recipients given second doses at about 4 weeks or at about 12 weeks were pooled, since spike-specific TCR depth and breadth were not found to differ between the two schedules. The vaccinee samples were drawn from two UK trials, COV001 and COV002, one of which was a single-blind randomized controlled phase 2/3 trial testing AZD1222 (ChAdOx1 nCoV-19) in healthy adults. For TCRbeta chain sequencing, PBMC samples from trial participants were taken at day 0 and at day 28 after the second dose. The CDR3 numbers 15 residues from cysteine through phenylalanine. Just the 45-base CDR3 DNA is kept, in frame starting at base 1. Ends trimmed: V by 3 bases, J by 2 bases; bases unmatched to a gene: 5. Per the germline V gene, SGHAT is the CDR1 and FQNNGV is the CDR2. The CDR3 regions of human TCRbeta chains were analyzed by immunosequencing. Turning to the authors' computational methods: Repertoire TCRs were checked for matches against a reference library of SARS-CoV-2-specific TCRs that had been generated using the MIRA antigen-specificity platform. Breadth meant the fraction of unique TCRs that were SARS-CoV-2-associated, whereas depth meant the fraction of total T cells that were SARS-CoV-2-associated. Using the MIRA data, each spike-specific TCR was assigned both to the spike region to which the TCR was reactive and to a CD4 or CD8 class. Log10-transformed breadth and depth values were compared by one-way ANOVA with Sidak's multiple comparisons tests. TCRdb holds this immuneACCESS table with in-frame rearrangements only. Some clones are missing; in checked studies, unresolved V genes explain under half, and the rest has no known cause. That table furnishes V, J and clone size, whereas the DNA furnished D and trimming. Within this sample are approximately 100,000 clones, with approximately 91% of them counted one time only. Just under 5% of the sample lies in the top ten.

The sequence links TRBV11-2 to TRBJ2-3, with 7 junctional bases fitting TRBD2. This specimen consisted of peripheral blood, obtained 28 days after the second AZD1222 dose. This TCR was recovered from an adult who received the AZD1222 COVID-19 vaccine. The CDR3 corresponds to CASSFPSGVTDTQYF. The nucleotide sequence is given as TGTGCCAGCAGCTTCCCTAGCGGTGTCACAGATACGCAGTATTTT.